The 3 T cell receptor beta chains reported below all come from one sample, sequenced in a study of shared clonotypes between healthy human individuals. Profiling relied on immunoSEQ multiplex PCR, and the TCRdb table lists in-frame clones only, not all of them. The sample contains about 1.1 million clones, about 80% of which appear only once. What was sequenced was memory CD4+ T cells from PBMCs. Subset meaning: CD45RA-negative fraction. The source of these receptors is a man between 18 and 29 years old in good health. Some clones in this sample may be carry-over from other donors' samples.

This chain uses TRBV7-9 with TRBJ2-7; TRBD1 matches 8 bases. Unmatched junction bases numbered 6, after V lost 3 bases and J lost 5 bases. Germline CDR1 and CDR2: SEHNR and FQNEAQ (reference sequence). The length of the CDR3 is 14 residues. CDR3 protein: CASSFGTGFNEQYF. The CDR3 nucleotides are TGTGCCAGCAGCTTCGGGACAGGCTTCAACGAGCAGTACTTC.

With respect to this clone: A much larger clone lies a single base off, so this may be a read error. Other nucleotide sequences in the sample specify the same CDR3. The chain carries TRBV9 and TRBJ1-3; no clear D. From germline, CDR1 is SGDLS and CDR2 YYNGEE. The CDR3 runs 14 residues. The CDR3 coding sequence is TGTGCAAGCAGCCTCACTTTTGCTGGAAACACCATATATTTT. Residues: CASSLTFAGNTIYF.

The rearrangement uses TRBV4-3 and TRBJ2-3; 11 positions match TRBD2. The CDR3 is 17 amino acids. V lost 0 bases, J lost 2 bases, and 4 bases stayed unmatched. Per germline, CDR1 LGHNA and CDR2 YSLEER. The CDR3 protein is CASSQDSGLAVTDTQYF. CDR3 DNA: TGCGCCAGCAGCCAAGATTCGGGACTAGCGGTCACAGATACGCAGTATTTT.